Below are 11 T cell receptor beta chains sequenced from a single sample in a study of regulatory T cells in long-lasting Graves disease. With iRepertoire HTBI primers and Arm-PCR of CDR3 regions, TCR beta libraries were built. From the multiplex PCR reads, TCRdb called clonotypes with MiXCR, one entry per CDR3 protein. The table includes more than 300,000 distinct CDR3 sequences, roughly 10% detected once. The sample's time point: newly diagnosed GD, antithyroid drugs for less than 3 months. The TCR library was made from RNA extracted from PBMCs. The same sample was also used in a study of T cells in Graves' hyperthyroidism and ophthalmopathy.

Sequenced material: peripheral blood mononuclear cells (PBMCs), taken at new diagnosis, from a patient treated with antithyroid drugs. The origin of the receptors is a woman between 18 and 30 years old with Graves disease.

This clonotype was recorded at least ten times. This chain uses TRBV7-6 with TRBJ2-3; D call uncertain. CDR1 SGHVS and CDR2 FNYEAQ come from the germline V gene. This CDR3 contains 15 residues. The V and J ends lost 4 bases and 6 bases respectively, with 17 bases between them. The CDR3 loop reads CASSSRTVGWDTQYF. CDR3 bases: TGTGCCAGCAGCTCAAGGACGGTGGGATGGGATACGCAGTATTTT.

This clonotype was recorded a few times. V usage is TRBV7-9 and J usage is TRBJ2-1, with TRBD1 matching 8 bases. The CDR3 runs 16 residues. V trimming: 4 bases; J trimming: 9 bases; junction bases outside the gene matches: 14. CDR1 is SEHNR and CDR2 is FQNEAQ in the germline V gene (reference sequence). The CDR3 DNA sequence: TGTGCCAGCAGCTCAAGACGGGCCAGGGGGCTAGTTGAGCAGTTCTTC. Its protein product is CASSSRRARGLVEQFF.

This clonotype was seen repeatedly, ten times or more. The chain has TRBV15 and TRBJ1-2; no clear D. V lost 5 bases, J lost 7 bases, and 17 bases lay in between. CDR3 size: 14 residues. Germline V gene lookup returns CDR1 LNHNV and CDR2 YYDKDF (reference sequence). In DNA form, the CDR3 reads TGTGCCACCAGCTCCCGCACTCAACTTTTTGGCTACACCTTC. Translating gives CATSSRTQLFGYTF.

A remark on this clonotype: No conserved phenylalanine or tryptophan is present at the end of the CDR3, so a read error is the likely explanation. The V call is TRBV19, the J call TRBJ2-7; 7 positions match TRBD2. This CDR3 comprises 14 residues. CDR1 LNHDA and CDR2 SQIVND come from the germline V gene (reference sequence). V shed 5 bases and J 3 bases; nucleotides not matched to a gene: 7. CDR3 loop: CASSSPGLLYEQYL. The DNA for the CDR3 is TGTGCCAGTAGTTCACCGGGACTACTCTACGAGCAGTACCTC.

This clonotype was detected many times. V usage is TRBV7-6 and J usage is TRBJ2-1; 8 bases line up with TRBD2. V dropped 7 bases and J dropped 9; count of bases not matched to a gene: 8. From germline, CDR1 is SGHVS and CDR2 FNYEAQ. The CDR3 has 13 amino acids. The CDR3 protein is CASTSPGGGEQFF. CDR3 nucleotides: TGTGCCAGCACCTCCCCCGGGGGGGGTGAGCAGTTCTTC.

A note on this clonotype: A read error is the likely source, as a far larger clone sits one nucleotide away. The chain couples TRBV6-5 to TRBJ1-2; no firm D call. The germline V gene has CDR1 MNHEY and CDR2 SVGAGI. The CDR3 length is 13 residues. The CDR3 protein is CVSSYDGSYGYTF. CDR3 nucleotide sequence: TGTGTCAGCAGTTACGACGGATCCTATGGCTACACCTTC.

The chain is built from TRBV7-2 and TRBJ1-2; TRBD1 agrees at 7 bases. Germline CDR1 reads SGHTA; CDR2 reads FQGNSA. The CDR3 contains 13 residues. The J segment lost 6 bases and the V segment lost 5 bases, leaving 6 bases of the junction unmatched. CDR3 sequence: CASSRDRSNGYTF. CDR3 sequence (DNA): TGTGCCAGCAGCCGGGACAGATCGAATGGCTACACCTTC.

At least ten counts were recorded for this clonotype. The V call is TRBV20-1, the J call TRBJ1-5; D is possibly TRBD1 (5 bases). The germline V gene encodes CDR1 DFQATT and CDR2 SNEGSKA (reference sequence). V was trimmed by 0 bases and J by 8 bases, leaving 17 bases between them. The CDR3 extends over 15 amino acids. The CDR3 protein is CSARDPVGVGEPQHF. The DNA of the CDR3 is TGCAGTGCTAGAGATCCGGTAGGGGTCGGCGAGCCCCAGCATTTT.

This clonotype was detected a few times. CDR3 DNA sequence: TGTGCCAGCAGTCTCTCTCACAGGGACGAGCAGTACTTC. Translation: CASSLSHRDEQYF. The V and J genes are TRBV6-1 and TRBJ2-7; a weak D match, TRBD1 (6 bases). This CDR3 has 13 amino acids. Trimming took 5 bases from V and 5 from J, leaving 13 bases between them. The germline gives CDR1 MNHNS, CDR2 SASEGT.

This clonotype was recorded many times. The chain carries TRBV6-1 and TRBJ1-4; no definite D call. The CDR3 totals 15 residues. Germline CDR1 and CDR2: MNHNS and SASEGT. V was cut by 8 bases and J by 2 bases, with 15 bases left in between. The CDR3: CASGPWALTNEKLFF. CDR3 coding DNA: TGTGCCAGCGGCCCCTGGGCTTTGACTAATGAAAAACTGTTTTTT.

The chain recombines TRBV29-1 with TRBJ2-1; no firm D call. The CDR3 contains 11 residues. The V and J ends lost 0 bases and 10 bases respectively, with 7 bases between them. The germline V gene has CDR1 SQVTM and CDR2 ANQGSEA. This chain's CDR3 is CSVEEGREQFF. CDR3 nucleotide sequence: TGCAGCGTTGAAGAGGGTCGGGAGCAGTTCTTC.